This is a list of T cell receptor beta chains from one sample in a study of cytomegalovirus exposure and HLA in healthy donors. Profiled with immunoSEQ multiplex PCR; TCRdb holds only in-frame clones, not every one. Counted here are some 100,000 clones, more than 80% occurring once; the ten biggest clones make up approximately 3.6%. Sequencing was done on a sample of PBMCs. The receptors come from a man aged 25-40 years in good health and CMV-seronegative. Each CDR3 is given with its conserved first and last residue. A D gene is named only where the DNA matches it firmly. For some rows the clone size is stated as once, few or many, or as a class when expanded; others skip it.

clone_size: NA; j_call: TRBJ2-5; d_call: TRBD2; v_call: TRBV6-1; cdr3_aa: CASSEVAGVLKDTQYF; cdr3_nt: TGTGCCAGCAGTGAAGTCGCGGGGGTCCTCAAGGATACCCAGTACTTC
clone_size: few; j_call: TRBJ2-1; d_call: TRBD2; v_call: TRBV27; cdr3_aa: CASTLLTSGSIEQFF; cdr3_nt: TGTGCCAGCACCCTTCTGACTAGCGGGAGCATTGAGCAGTTCTTC
clone_size: NA; j_call: TRBJ2-2; d_call: TRBD1; v_call: TRBV7-3; cdr3_aa: CASSVTGVGELFF; cdr3_nt: TGTGCCAGCAGCGTTACAGGGGTCGGGGAGCTGTTTTTT
clone_size: NA; j_call: TRBJ2-5; d_call: TRBD2; v_call: TRBV11-3; cdr3_aa: CASSLSGSSQETQYF; cdr3_nt: TGTGCCAGCAGCCTTAGCGGGAGCTCCCAAGAGACCCAGTACTTC
clone_size: NA; j_call: TRBJ1-4; d_call: NA; v_call: TRBV5-6; cdr3_aa: CASSFWASEKLFF; cdr3_nt: TGTGCCAGCAGCTTCTGGGCCAGTGAAAAACTGTTTTTT
clone_size: NA; j_call: TRBJ1-2; d_call: NA; v_call: TRBV6-5; cdr3_aa: CASRRQASRSGYTF; cdr3_nt: TGTGCCAGCAGAAGGCAGGCCTCAAGGTCTGGCTACACCTTC
clone_size: NA; j_call: TRBJ1-5; d_call: NA; v_call: TRBV7-9; cdr3_aa: CASSLSAGSNQPQHF; cdr3_nt: TGTGCCAGCAGCTTATCGGCAGGTAGCAATCAGCCCCAGCATTTT
clone_size: NA; j_call: TRBJ2-7; d_call: TRBD2; v_call: TRBV6-5; cdr3_aa: CASSWSAAGIYEQYF; cdr3_nt: TGTGCCAGCAGTTGGTCGGCAGCGGGAATCTACGAGCAGTACTTC
clone_size: NA; j_call: TRBJ2-3; d_call: TRBD2; v_call: TRBV7-8; cdr3_aa: CASSVRTSFLTDTQYF; cdr3_nt: TGTGCCAGCAGCGTAAGGACTAGTTTTTTAACAGATACGCAGTATTTT
clone_size: NA; j_call: TRBJ2-2; d_call: NA; v_call: TRBV4-2; cdr3_aa: CASSQDPRGTGELFF; cdr3_nt: TGTGCCAGCAGCCAAGATCCCCGGGGTACCGGGGAGCTGTTTTTT
clone_size: NA; j_call: TRBJ2-1; d_call: TRBD1; v_call: TRBV27; cdr3_aa: CASSLYRTGGGNEQFF; cdr3_nt: TGTGCCAGCAGTTTATATAGGACAGGGGGGGGCAATGAGCAGTTCTTC
clone_size: NA; j_call: TRBJ2-4; d_call: NA; v_call: TRBV30; cdr3_aa: CAWSHLRQTLAKNIQYF; cdr3_nt: TGTGCCTGGAGTCATCTCCGACAAACTCTAGCCAAAAACATTCAGTACTTC
clone_size: many; j_call: TRBJ2-1; d_call: NA; v_call: TRBV19; cdr3_aa: CASSLYNEQFF; cdr3_nt: TGTGCCAGTAGCCTCTACAATGAGCAGTTCTTC
clone_size: NA; j_call: TRBJ1-2; d_call: NA; v_call: TRBV7-9; cdr3_aa: CASSRRAGDYGYTF; cdr3_nt: TGTGCCAGCAGCCGTAGAGCAGGGGACTATGGCTACACCTTC
clone_size: NA; j_call: TRBJ1-5; d_call: TRBD1; v_call: TRBV2; cdr3_aa: CASRATGGSGNQPQHF; cdr3_nt: TGTGCCAGCAGGGCAACAGGGGGCAGTGGCAATCAGCCCCAGCATTTT
clone_size: few; j_call: TRBJ2-7; d_call: NA; v_call: TRBV30; cdr3_aa: CAWKVRRYEQYF; cdr3_nt: TGTGCCTGGAAAGTCAGGCGTTACGAGCAGTACTTC
clone_size: NA; j_call: TRBJ1-2; d_call: TRBD1; v_call: TRBV4-3; cdr3_aa: CASSHKRTGGGNYGYTF; cdr3_nt: TGCGCCAGCAGCCACAAAAGGACAGGAGGTGGCAACTATGGCTACACCTTC
clone_size: NA; j_call: TRBJ1-1; d_call: NA; v_call: TRBV25-1; cdr3_aa: CASSDREPNTEAFF; cdr3_nt: TGTGCCAGCAGTGACCGGGAACCGAACACTGAAGCTTTCTTT
clone_size: once; j_call: TRBJ1-5; d_call: NA; v_call: TRBV28; cdr3_aa: CASRDDRAYQHF; cdr3_nt: TGTGCCAGCAGAGATGACAGAGCATACCAGCATTTT
clone_size: NA; j_call: TRBJ1-3; d_call: NA; v_call: TRBV30; cdr3_aa: CAWNRFGSGNTIYF; cdr3_nt: TGTGCCTGGAACAGGTTCGGCTCTGGAAACACCATATATTTT
clone_size: once; j_call: TRBJ2-7; d_call: NA; v_call: TRBV9; cdr3_aa: CASSVARGSEQYF; cdr3_nt: TGTGCCAGCAGCGTAGCTCGCGGATCCGAGCAGTACTTC
clone_size: once; j_call: TRBJ2-2; d_call: NA; v_call: TRBV10-3; cdr3_aa: CAISESRVDTGELFF; cdr3_nt: TGTGCCATCAGTGAGTCGAGGGTGGACACCGGGGAGCTGTTTTTT
clone_size: NA; j_call: TRBJ2-7; d_call: TRBD1; v_call: TRBV7-2; cdr3_aa: CASSTGQIYEQYF; cdr3_nt: TGTGCCAGCAGCACGGGACAGATCTACGAGCAGTACTTC
clone_size: NA; j_call: TRBJ2-7; d_call: NA; v_call: TRBV28; cdr3_aa: CAIAGLAYEQYF; cdr3_nt: TGTGCCATTGCGGGGCTTGCCTACGAGCAGTACTTC
clone_size: NA; j_call: TRBJ2-7; d_call: NA; v_call: TRBV4-3; cdr3_aa: CASSQFVRNYEQYF; cdr3_nt: TGCGCCAGCAGCCAATTTGTCAGAAACTACGAGCAGTACTTC
clone_size: NA; j_call: TRBJ2-5; d_call: TRBD2; v_call: TRBV6-1; cdr3_aa: CASLRLARHQETQYF; cdr3_nt: TGTGCCAGCCTAAGACTAGCGCGGCACCAAGAGACCCAGTACTTC
clone_size: NA; j_call: TRBJ2-2; d_call: NA; v_call: TRBV14; cdr3_aa: CASSLASLTRGELFF; cdr3_nt: TGTGCCAGCAGCCTAGCCTCACTTACGCGTGGGGAGCTGTTTTTT
clone_size: NA; j_call: TRBJ2-6; d_call: NA; v_call: TRBV6-1; cdr3_aa: CASSPSGVLTF; cdr3_nt: TGTGCCAGCAGTCCCAGTGGCGTCCTGACTTTC
clone_size: NA; j_call: TRBJ1-3; d_call: NA; v_call: TRBV18; cdr3_aa: CASSPVSRHSGNTIYF; cdr3_nt: TGTGCCAGCTCACCAGTCTCCCGACACTCTGGAAACACCATATATTTT
clone_size: NA; j_call: TRBJ1-2; d_call: NA; v_call: TRBV28; cdr3_aa: CASRLGGKDNYGYTF; cdr3_nt: TGTGCCAGCAGGTTGGGGGGTAAAGATAACTATGGCTACACCTTC
clone_size: few; j_call: TRBJ1-1; d_call: NA; v_call: TRBV6-4; cdr3_aa: CASSAGGVNTEAFF; cdr3_nt: TGTGCCAGCAGTGCTGGGGGGGTGAACACTGAAGCTTTCTTT
clone_size: NA; j_call: TRBJ2-3; d_call: TRBD2; v_call: TRBV29-1; cdr3_aa: CSGSPSGGTDTQYF; cdr3_nt: TGCAGCGGCAGCCCTAGCGGGGGGACAGATACGCAGTATTTT
clone_size: NA; j_call: TRBJ2-1; d_call: NA; v_call: TRBV15; cdr3_aa: CATSREGTWEQFF; cdr3_nt: TGTGCCACCAGCAGGGAGGGGACGTGGGAGCAGTTCTTC
clone_size: NA; j_call: TRBJ2-7; d_call: TRBD2; v_call: TRBV4-2; cdr3_aa: CASTAGLASYEQYF; cdr3_nt: TGTGCCAGCACCGCGGGACTAGCCAGCTACGAGCAGTACTTC
clone_size: NA; j_call: TRBJ2-5; d_call: TRBD1; v_call: TRBV25-1; cdr3_aa: CASSYGQGGGETQYF; cdr3_nt: TGTGCCAGCAGCTACGGACAGGGTGGAGGGGAGACCCAGTACTTC